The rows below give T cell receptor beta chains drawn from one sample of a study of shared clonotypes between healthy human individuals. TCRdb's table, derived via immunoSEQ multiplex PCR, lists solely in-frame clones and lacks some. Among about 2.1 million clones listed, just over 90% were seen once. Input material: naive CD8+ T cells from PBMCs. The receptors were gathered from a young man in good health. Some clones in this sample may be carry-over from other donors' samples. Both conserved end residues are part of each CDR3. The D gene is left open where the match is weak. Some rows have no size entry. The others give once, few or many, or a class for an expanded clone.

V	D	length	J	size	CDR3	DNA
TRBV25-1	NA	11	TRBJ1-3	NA	CASSEYGTLYF	TGTGCCAGCAGTGAATACGGGACTTTATATTTT
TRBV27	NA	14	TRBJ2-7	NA	CASSTQPAPYEQYF	TGTGCCAGCAGTACACAACCGGCCCCCTACGAGCAGTACTTC
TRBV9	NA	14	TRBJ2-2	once	CASSARYDTGELFF	TGTGCCAGCAGCGCCCGCTATGACACCGGGGAGCTGTTTTTT
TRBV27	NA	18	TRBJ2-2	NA	CASSQTIRDSHLGGELFF	TGTGCCAGCAGTCAAACAATCCGGGACTCTCACTTAGGCGGGGAGCTGTTTTTT
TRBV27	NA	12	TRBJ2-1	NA	CASSLPRGEQFF	TGTGCCAGCAGTTTGCCTCGAGGAGAGCAGTTCTTC
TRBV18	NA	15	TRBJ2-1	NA	CASSPPRDAYNEQFF	TGTGCCAGCTCACCACCACGGGATGCATACAATGAGCAGTTCTTC
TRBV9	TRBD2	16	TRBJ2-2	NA	CASSVAGGAGTGELFF	TGTGCCAGCAGCGTAGCGGGAGGGGCGGGCACCGGGGAGCTGTTTTTT
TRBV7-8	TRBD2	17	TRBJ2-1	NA	CASTWPGTSGSFDEQFF	TGTGCCAGCACGTGGCCGGGGACTAGCGGGAGTTTCGATGAGCAGTTCTTC
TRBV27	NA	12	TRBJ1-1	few	CASRSGNTEAFF	TGTGCCAGCAGGAGTGGGAACACTGAAGCTTTCTTT
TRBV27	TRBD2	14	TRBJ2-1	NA	CASSLLRLASEQFF	TGTGCCAGCAGCCTACTGAGACTAGCAAGTGAGCAGTTCTTC
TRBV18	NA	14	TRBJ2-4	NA	CASSPGTAKNIQYF	TGTGCCAGCTCCCCCGGGACAGCCAAAAACATTCAGTACTTC
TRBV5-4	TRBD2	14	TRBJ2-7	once	CASTGTSGSYEQYF	TGTGCCAGCACTGGGACTAGCGGGAGCTACGAGCAGTACTTC
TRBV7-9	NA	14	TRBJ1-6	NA	CASSLAPRTSPLHF	TGTGCCAGCAGCTTAGCCCCGAGGACCTCACCCCTCCACTTT
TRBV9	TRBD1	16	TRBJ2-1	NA	CASSFSSGSGGDEQFF	TGTGCCAGCAGCTTCTCCTCGGGGTCAGGGGGCGATGAGCAGTTCTTC
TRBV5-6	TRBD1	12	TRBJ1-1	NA	CASRGGSTEAFF	TGTGCCAGCAGAGGGGGCAGCACTGAAGCTTTCTTT
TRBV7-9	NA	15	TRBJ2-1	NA	CASSALRASYNEQFF	TGTGCCAGCAGCGCTTTGCGAGCCTCCTACAATGAGCAGTTCTTC
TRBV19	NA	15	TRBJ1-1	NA	CASLDQDSGVTEAFF	TGTGCCAGCCTAGACCAGGACTCGGGGGTAACTGAAGCTTTCTTT
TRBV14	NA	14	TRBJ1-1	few	CASSQDLNEVDATF	TGTGCCAGCAGCCAAGATTTGAATGAAGTCGATGCCACCTTT
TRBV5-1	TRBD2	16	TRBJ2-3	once	CASSLRLAGREDTQYF	TGCGCCAGCAGCTTAAGACTAGCGGGGAGGGAAGATACGCAGTATTTT
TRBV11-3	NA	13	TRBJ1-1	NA	CASSFTAGAEAFF	TGTGCCAGCAGCTTTACGGCGGGGGCTGAAGCTTTCTTT
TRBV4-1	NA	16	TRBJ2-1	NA	CASSQVNDILSIEQFF	TGCGCCAGCAGCCAAGTAAACGATATACTCTCCATTGAGCAGTTCTTC
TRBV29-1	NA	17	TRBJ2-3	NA	CSVEGGASAVGTDTQYF	TGCAGCGTTGAAGGGGGGGCTTCAGCGGTTGGCACAGATACGCAGTATTTT
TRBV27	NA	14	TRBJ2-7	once	CASSSMDSPYEQYF	TGTGCCAGCAGTTCGATGGACAGCCCCTACGAGCAGTACTTC
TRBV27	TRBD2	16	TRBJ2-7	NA	CASSWWTSGRRNEQYF	TGTGCCAGCAGTTGGTGGACTAGCGGGAGAAGGAACGAGCAGTACTTC
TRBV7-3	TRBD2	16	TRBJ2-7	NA	CASSGGVVAGAYEQYF	TGTGCCAGCAGCGGAGGCGTGGTAGCGGGAGCGTACGAGCAGTACTTC
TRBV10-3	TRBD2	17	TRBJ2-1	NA	CAISDPTSGSSYNEQFF	TGTGCCATCAGTGATCCGACTAGCGGTAGCTCCTACAATGAGCAGTTCTTC